There are a few counts of the clone carrying this T cell receptor (beta chain). As yet, its antigen is unknown. This sample was included in a study of response to subunit inactivated influenza vaccine. Study-wide results and limits: Few additional T cells are recruited per seasonal influenza vaccination, authors suggested.

The V gene lost 0 bases and the J gene lost 9 bases, with 12 bases spanning the gap. The length of the CDR3 is 14 residues. CDR1 is SGHRS and CDR2 is YFSETQ in the germline V gene. TCRdb fed the RT-PCR reads into MiXCR, producing one record per CDR3 protein. The sample shows more than 450,000 distinct CDR3 sequences, roughly 12% of them seen only once. This sample comprised PBMCs from blood, obtained on the day of vaccination. The clonotype originates from a man aged 50-59 years who received an inactivated influenza vaccine. This chain links TRBV5-1 with TRBJ1-4; D is unresolved. CDR3 nucleotides: TGCGCCAGCAGCTTGGACGGCCCGGAGAAAAAACTGTTTTTT. Residues: CASSLDGPEKKLFF.